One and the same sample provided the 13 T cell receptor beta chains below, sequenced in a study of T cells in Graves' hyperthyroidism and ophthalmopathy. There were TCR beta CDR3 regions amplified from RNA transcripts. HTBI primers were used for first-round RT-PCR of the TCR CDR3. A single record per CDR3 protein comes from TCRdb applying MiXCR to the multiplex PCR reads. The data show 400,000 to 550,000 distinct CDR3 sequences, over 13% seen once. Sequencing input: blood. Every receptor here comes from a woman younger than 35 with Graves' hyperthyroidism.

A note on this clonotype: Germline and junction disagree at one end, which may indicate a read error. The CDR3 bases are TGTGCCAGCAGCTTTAGCGGGAGGGCCAATGCGCAGTTCTTC. Protein: CASSFSGRANAQFF. The chain employs TRBV7-9 and TRBJ2-1; 11 nucleotides match TRBD2. In germline, CDR1 is SEHNR, CDR2 FQNEAQ (reference sequence). The CDR3 covers 14 residues. Using reference TRBV7-9 and TRBJ2-1 for the parts outside the CDR3, the full variable domain is DTGVSQNPRHKITKRGQNVTFRCDPISEHNRLYWYRQTLGQGPEFLTYFQNEAQLEKSRLLSDRFSAERPKGSFSTLEIQRTEQGDSAMYLCASSFSGRANAQFFGPGTRLTVL.

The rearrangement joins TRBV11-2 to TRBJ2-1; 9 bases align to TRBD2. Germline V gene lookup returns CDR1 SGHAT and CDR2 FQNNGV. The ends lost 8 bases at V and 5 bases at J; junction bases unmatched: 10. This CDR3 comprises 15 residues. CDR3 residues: CASGTSSGTHNEQFF. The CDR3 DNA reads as TGTGCCAGCGGGACCTCTAGCGGGACGCACAATGAGCAGTTCTTC.

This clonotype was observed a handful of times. The CDR3 reads CASSLMSNTEAFF. The CDR3 coding sequence is TGTGCCAGCAGCCTCATGTCCAACACTGAAGCTTTCTTT. The chain recombines TRBV7-9 with TRBJ1-1; D not resolved. This CDR3 spans 13 amino acids. In germline, CDR1 is SEHNR, CDR2 FQNEAQ (reference sequence). V was clipped by 5 bases and J by 2 bases, with 9 bases between them. The full variable domain, rest sourced from reference TRBV7-9 and TRBJ1-1, is DTGVSQNPRHKITKRGQNVTFRCDPISEHNRLYWYRQTLGQGPEFLTYFQNEAQLEKSRLLSDRFSAERPKGSFSTLEIQRTEQGDSAMYLCASSLMSNTEAFFGQGTRLTVV.

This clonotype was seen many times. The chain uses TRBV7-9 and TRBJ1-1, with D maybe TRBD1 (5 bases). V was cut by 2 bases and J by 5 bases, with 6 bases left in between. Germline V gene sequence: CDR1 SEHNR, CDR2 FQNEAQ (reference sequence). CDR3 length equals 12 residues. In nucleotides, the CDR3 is TGTGCCAGCAGCTTAAAGGGGACTGAAGCTTTCTTT. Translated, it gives CASSLKGTEAFF.

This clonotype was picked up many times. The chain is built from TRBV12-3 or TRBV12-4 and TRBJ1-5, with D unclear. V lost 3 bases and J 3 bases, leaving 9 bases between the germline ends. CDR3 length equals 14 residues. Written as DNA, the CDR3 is TGTGCCAGCAGTTTCGGGCAGCACAATCAGCCCCAGCATTTT. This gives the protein CASSFGQHNQPQHF.

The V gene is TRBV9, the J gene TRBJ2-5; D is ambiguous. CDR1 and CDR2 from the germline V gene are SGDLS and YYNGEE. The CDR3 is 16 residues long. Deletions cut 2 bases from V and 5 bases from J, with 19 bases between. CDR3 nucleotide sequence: TGTGCCAGCAGCGTCGCGAAACCCCATAGTTGGGAGACCCAGTACTTC. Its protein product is CASSVAKPHSWETQYF.

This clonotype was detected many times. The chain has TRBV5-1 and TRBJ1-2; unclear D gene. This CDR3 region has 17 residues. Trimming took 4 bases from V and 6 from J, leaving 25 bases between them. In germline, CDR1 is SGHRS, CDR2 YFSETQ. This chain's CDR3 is CASSPRGSSRRPNGYTF. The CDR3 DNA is TGCGCCAGCAGCCCCCGAGGTAGCTCAAGGCGACCAAATGGCTACACCTTC. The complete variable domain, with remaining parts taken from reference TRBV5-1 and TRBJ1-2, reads KAGVTQTPRYLIKTRGQQVTLSCSPISGHRSVSWYQQTPGQGLQFLFEYFSETQRNKGNFPGRFSGRQFSNSRSEMNVSTLELGDSALYLCASSPRGSSRRPNGYTFGSGTRLTVV.

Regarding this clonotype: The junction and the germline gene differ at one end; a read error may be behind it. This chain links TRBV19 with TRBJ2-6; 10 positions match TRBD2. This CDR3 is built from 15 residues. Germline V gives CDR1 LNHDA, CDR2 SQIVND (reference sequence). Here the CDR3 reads CAGSTSGIGANVLTF. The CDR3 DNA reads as TGTGCCGGTAGCACTAGCGGGATTGGGGCCAACGTCCTGACTTTC.

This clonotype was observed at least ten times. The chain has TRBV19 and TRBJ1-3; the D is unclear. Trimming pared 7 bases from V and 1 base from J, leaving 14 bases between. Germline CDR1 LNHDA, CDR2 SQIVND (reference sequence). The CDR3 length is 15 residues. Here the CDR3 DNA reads TGTGCCAGTATACCCCACTCAGAGTCTGGAAACACCATATATTTT. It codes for CASIPHSESGNTIYF.

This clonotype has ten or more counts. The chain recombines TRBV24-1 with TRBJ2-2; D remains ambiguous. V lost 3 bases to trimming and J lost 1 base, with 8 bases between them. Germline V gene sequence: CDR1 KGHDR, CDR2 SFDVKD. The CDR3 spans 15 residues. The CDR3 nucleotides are TGTGCCACCAGTGATCGCCAGGTGAACACCGGGGAGCTGTTTTTT. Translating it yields CATSDRQVNTGELFF.

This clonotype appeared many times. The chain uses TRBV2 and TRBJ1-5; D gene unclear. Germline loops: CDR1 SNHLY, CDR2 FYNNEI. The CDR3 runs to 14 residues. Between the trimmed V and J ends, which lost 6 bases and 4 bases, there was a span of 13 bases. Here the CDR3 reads CASSQYGLNQPQHF. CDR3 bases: TGTGCCAGCAGCCAATACGGACTGAATCAGCCCCAGCATTTT.

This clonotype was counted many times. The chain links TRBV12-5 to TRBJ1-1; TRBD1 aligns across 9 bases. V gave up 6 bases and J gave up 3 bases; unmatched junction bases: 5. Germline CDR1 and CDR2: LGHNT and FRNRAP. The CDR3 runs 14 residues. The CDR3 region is CASGEYRGHTEAFF. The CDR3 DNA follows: TGTGCTAGTGGGGAATACAGGGGGCACACTGAAGCTTTCTTT.

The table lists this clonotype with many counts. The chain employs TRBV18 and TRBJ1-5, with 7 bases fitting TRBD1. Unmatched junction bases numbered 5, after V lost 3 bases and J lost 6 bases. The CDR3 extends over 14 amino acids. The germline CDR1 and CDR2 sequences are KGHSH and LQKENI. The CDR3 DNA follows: TGTGCCAGCTCACCGACAGGGTATGGTCAGCCCCAGCATTTT. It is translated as CASSPTGYGQPQHF.